The 32 T cell receptor beta chains listed next were all sequenced from one sample in a study of radiation and T cells in renal cell carcinoma (dated by TCRdb to 2020 to 2022). The protocol used for the library was the immunoSEQ multiplex PCR assay. TCRdb stores this immuneACCESS table with in-frame sequences only. Part of the clones is absent; in the studies checked, under half of the shortfall reflects unresolved V genes, and no reason is known for the rest. The sample contains 120,000 or so clones, 81% of them found a single time. The ten top clones hold about 1.9% of the sample. This specimen's time point label, interpreted: blood 2 weeks post-SBRT. The sample's treatment or condition, from its label and the paper: 15 Gy SBRT to primary tumor, nephrectomy 4 weeks later. This sample comprised blood, obtained from a patient whose treatment included radiotherapy and nephrectomy. Receptors were obtained from a woman aged 55-70 years with renal cell carcinoma.

The chain couples TRBV7-9 to TRBJ2-1; D remains ambiguous. Germline CDR1 is SEHNR and CDR2 is FQNEAQ (reference sequence). CDR3 size: 15 residues. V was cut by 4 bases and J by 5 bases, with 15 bases left in between. For the CDR3, the DNA is TGTGCCAGCAGCTCCCCTTCCGGCAAACACAATGAGCAGTTCTTC. This sequence encodes CASSSPSGKHNEQFF. The whole variable domain, remainder taken from reference TRBV7-9 and TRBJ2-1, is DTGVSQNPRHKITKRGQNVTFRCDPISEHNRLYWYRQTLGQGPEFLTYFQNEAQLEKSRLLSDRFSAERPKGSFSTLEIQRTEQGDSAMYLCASSSPSGKHNEQFFGPGTRLTVL.

This chain connects TRBV5-5 to TRBJ2-7; D gene uncertain. The CDR3 has 13 residues. Germline V lookup: CDR1 SGHKS, CDR2 YYEKEE (reference sequence). The V and J ends lost 4 bases and 0 bases respectively, with 8 bases between them. CDR3 residues: CASSTRVSYEQYF. CDR3 nucleotide sequence: TGTGCCAGCAGCACCCGGGTCTCCTACGAGCAGTACTTC.

The CDR3 here is CASSGRGSSYEQYF. The CDR3 bases are TGTGCCAGCAGTGGCCGTGGGAGCTCCTACGAGCAGTACTTC. The gene calls are TRBV27 and TRBJ2-7; D might be TRBD2 (5 bases). CDR3 length equals 14 residues. V was cut by 5 bases and J by 0 bases, with 11 bases left in between. CDR1 and CDR2 from the germline V gene are MNHEY and SMNVEV (reference sequence).

The CDR3 sequence is CASNQGDTGELFF. The CDR3 bases are TGTGCCAGCAACCAGGGAGACACCGGGGAGCTGTTTTTT. The rearrangement links TRBV2 to TRBJ2-2; either TRBD1 or TRBD2 may supply D (5 bases each). CDR3 length: 13 residues. Trimming removed 7 bases from V and 3 bases from J, with 9 bases in between. CDR1 and CDR2 from the germline V gene are SNHLY and FYNNEI.

The genes are TRBV19 and TRBJ1-2, with D tentatively TRBD1 (5 bases). Trimming cost V 3 bases and J 2 bases, with 13 bases left between them. Germline CDR1 reads LNHDA; CDR2 reads SQIVND (reference sequence). CDR3 length: 15 amino acids. The CDR3 DNA reads TGTGCCAGTAGTATTATAGGCGGGGGGAACTATGGCTACACCTTC. Encoded protein: CASSIIGGGNYGYTF.

The gene calls are TRBV6-1 and TRBJ2-3; D remains unclear. Trimming took off 0 bases at V and 6 bases at J, with 4 bases between the two ends. CDR3 size: 12 residues. Germline lookup yields CDR1 MNHNS and CDR2 SASEGT. The CDR3 region is CASSEAGDTQYF. The CDR3 DNA reads TGTGCCAGCAGTGAAGCGGGGGATACGCAGTATTTT.

A single count supports this clone. The rearrangement links TRBV19 to TRBJ2-5, with D possibly TRBD1 on 6 matching bases. Germline CDR1 LNHDA, CDR2 SQIVND (reference sequence). Trimming removed 4 bases at V and 0 bases at J, with 9 bases between. The CDR3 contains 14 residues. The CDR3 spells CASSNDRYQETQYF. The CDR3 bases are TGTGCCAGTAGTAACGACAGGTACCAAGAGACCCAGTACTTC.

The chain couples TRBV6-1 to TRBJ1-1, with D unresolved. With 6 bases removed from V and 3 bases from J, the gap between germline ends came to 14 bases. From germline, CDR1 is MNHNS and CDR2 SASEGT. CDR3 length: 14 residues. CDR3 sequence reads: CASRRDVTDTEAFF. As DNA, the CDR3 is TGTGCCAGCAGACGAGACGTTACCGACACTGAAGCTTTCTTT.

This clone was counted a single time. The rearrangement links TRBV9 to TRBJ2-7; possibly TRBD1 or TRBD2 for D (5 bases each). The germline V gene encodes CDR1 SGDLS and CDR2 YYNGEE. V lost 0 bases, J lost 0 bases, and 10 bases lay in between. This CDR3 comprises 15 residues. The CDR3 nucleotides read TGTGCCAGCAGCGTAGACGCAGGGAGCTCCTACGAGCAGTACTTC. Encoded protein: CASSVDAGSSYEQYF.

The V gene is TRBV9, the J gene TRBJ2-7; TRBD2 aligns across 8 bases. Losses at the gene ends were 10 bases for V and 2 bases for J; bases not matched to a gene: 14. From germline, CDR1 is SGDLS and CDR2 YYNGEE. The CDR3 contains 15 residues. Here the CDR3 reads CASSPGGGSPYEQYF. Written as DNA, the CDR3 is TGTGCCTCTTCTCCGGGGGGGGGAAGCCCCTACGAGCAGTACTTC.

The chain is built from TRBV27 and TRBJ1-1; D may be TRBD1 (6 bases). The V end lost 2 bases, the J end lost 0 bases, and 22 bases lay between the germline ends. The CDR3 is 19 amino acids. Looked up from germline, CDR1 is MNHEY and CDR2 is SMNVEV (reference sequence). Here the CDR3 reads CASSLRRQGRGHMNTEAFF. The CDR3 coding sequence is TGTGCCAGCAGTTTAAGGAGGCAGGGCAGGGGTCATATGAACACTGAAGCTTTCTTT.

This clone was seen only once. This chain links TRBV9 with TRBJ2-1; 9 positions match TRBD2. V lost 3 bases to trimming and J lost 9 bases; unmatched junction nucleotides: 16. The CDR3 sequence is 17 residues long. Germline V gene data show CDR1 as SGDLS and CDR2 as YYNGEE. The CDR3 loop reads CASSATPGGGEYVEQFF. In DNA, the CDR3 is TGTGCCAGCAGCGCGACCCCCGGCGGGGGGGAATATGTTGAGCAGTTCTTC.

This chain uses TRBV2 with TRBJ1-1; D not certain. The ends were cut back, 4 bases at V and 1 base at J, with 7 bases in the middle. The germline V gene encodes CDR1 SNHLY and CDR2 FYNNEI. The CDR3 loop spans 13 amino acids. The CDR3 spells CASSVGPNTEAFF. DNA of the CDR3: TGTGCCAGCAGTGTCGGGCCGAACACTGAAGCTTTCTTT.

The rearrangement uses TRBV7-8 and TRBJ2-3; D might be TRBD2 (5 bases). In germline, CDR1 is SGHVS, CDR2 FQNEAQ. The CDR3 extends over 16 amino acids. Trimming pared 2 bases from V and 2 bases from J, leaving 14 bases between. CDR3: CASSLSGSAITDTQYF. CDR3 in DNA: TGTGCCAGCAGCTTAAGCGGCTCCGCAATCACAGATACGCAGTATTTT.

The rearrangement uses TRBV5-8 and TRBJ2-7; possibly TRBD1 or TRBD2 for D (5 bases each). This CDR3 has 16 residues. Trimming removed 0 bases from V and 0 bases from J, with 13 bases in between. From germline, CDR1 is SGHTS and CDR2 YDEGEE. The CDR3 region has the DNA TGTGCCAGCAGCTTGGGTGGGGGTTCAAGCTCCTACGAGCAGTACTTC. The encoded protein is CASSLGGGSSSYEQYF.

The rearrangement joins TRBV4-1 to TRBJ2-5; 9 bases align to TRBD2. This CDR3 region has 18 residues. J was trimmed by 2 bases and V by 1 base; bases with no gene match: 11. The germline V gene has CDR1 MGHRA and CDR2 YSYEKL. For the CDR3, the DNA is TGCGCCAGCAGCCAAGGGGGTGGTAGCGGGGGATTTCAAGAGACCCAGTACTTC. Amino acids: CASSQGGGSGGFQETQYF.

J is TRBJ1-2 and V is TRBV9; TRBD1 matches at 8 bases. The ends lost 3 bases at V and 0 bases at J; junction bases unmatched: 4. Germline loops: CDR1 SGDLS, CDR2 YYNGEE. CDR3 length: 15 amino acids. For the CDR3, the DNA is TGTGCCAGCAGCGCTGGACAGGGAGCTAACTATGGCTACACCTTC. This translates into CASSAGQGANYGYTF.

This clone was seen more than once but under ten times. V usage is TRBV5-8 and J usage is TRBJ2-7; no reliable D call. The V gene lost 0 bases and the J gene lost 7 bases, with 11 bases spanning the gap. Germline V CDR1 and CDR2: SGHTS, YDEGEE. The CDR3 runs 13 residues. The CDR3 here is CASSLGWSTEQYF. Written as DNA, the CDR3 is TGTGCCAGCAGCTTGGGTTGGAGCACGGAGCAGTACTTC. Full variable domain (rest looked up from reference TRBV5-8 and TRBJ2-7): EAGVTQSPTHLIKTRGQQATLRCSPISGHTSVYWYQQALGLGLQFLLWYDEGEERNRGNFPPRFSGRQFPNYSSELNVNALELEDSALYLCASSLGWSTEQYFGPGTRLTVT.

The genes are TRBV5-1 and TRBJ2-1; TRBD1 aligns across 10 bases. V shed 4 bases and J 8 bases; nucleotides not matched to a gene: 6. This CDR3 is built from 14 residues. CDR1 SGHRS and CDR2 YFSETQ come from the germline V gene. DNA for the CDR3: TGCGCCAGCAGCGACGACAGGGGGCCGGATGAGCAGTTCTTC. Its protein product is CASSDDRGPDEQFF. The complete variable domain, with remaining parts taken from reference TRBV5-1 and TRBJ2-1, reads KAGVTQTPRYLIKTRGQQVTLSCSPISGHRSVSWYQQTPGQGLQFLFEYFSETQRNKGNFPGRFSGRQFSNSRSEMNVSTLELGDSALYLCASSDDRGPDEQFFGPGTRLTVL.

The chain is built from TRBV5-1 and TRBJ2-7; 8 bases fit TRBD1. This CDR3 has 14 amino acids. V lost 4 bases and J lost 5; bases outside the gene matches: 8. Per the germline V gene, CDR1 is SGHRS and CDR2 is YFSETQ. The CDR3: CASSILTGGDEQYF. The CDR3 DNA follows: TGCGCCAGCAGCATTCTTACAGGGGGAGACGAGCAGTACTTC.

This chain links TRBV7-8 with TRBJ1-4, with 9 positions matching TRBD1. After removal of 4 bases from V and 4 bases from J, the junction contained 13 bases not matched to a gene. CDR3 length equals 18 residues. Per germline, CDR1 SGHVS and CDR2 FQNEAQ. CDR3 region: CASSSLRDRVRDNEKLFF. The DNA of the CDR3 is TGTGCCAGCAGCTCGCTCCGGGACAGGGTACGGGATAATGAAAAACTGTTTTTT. Together with reference TRBV7-8 and TRBJ1-4, the CDR3 gives the full variable domain: GAGVSQSPRYKVAKRGQDVALRCDPISGHVSLFWYQQALGQGPEFLTYFQNEAQLDKSGLPSDRFFAERPEGSVSTLKIQRTQQEDSAVYLCASSSLRDRVRDNEKLFFGSGTQLSVL.

About this clone: In the same sample, other DNA sequences code for this CDR3. The rearrangement joins TRBV27 to TRBJ1-1; D call uncertain. Per the germline V gene, CDR1 is MNHEY and CDR2 is SMNVEV (reference sequence). The V end was cut by 6 bases, the J end by 5 bases, with 10 bases between. The CDR3 is 12 amino acids. CDR3 residues: CASRSGGTEAFF. CDR3 nucleotide sequence: TGTGCCAGCAGGTCAGGAGGTACTGAAGCTTTCTTT.

The V gene is TRBV30, the J gene TRBJ2-3, with 9 bases identical to TRBD1. V shed 1 base, J shed 1 base, and the junction held 9 bases outside the gene matches. The CDR3 covers 17 residues. Germline CDR1 GTSNPN, CDR2 SVGIG (reference sequence). CDR3 nucleotide sequence: TGTGCCTGGAGTGCACGGGGACAGGGAATTCGCACAGATACGCAGTATTTT. Its translation: CAWSARGQGIRTDTQYF.

The rearrangement links TRBV5-1 to TRBJ1-1; perhaps TRBD1 as D (6 bases). In germline, CDR1 is SGHRS, CDR2 YFSETQ. The CDR3 is 14 amino acids. Trimming removed 5 bases at V and 0 bases at J, with 11 bases between. The CDR3 DNA is TGCGCCAGCAGGGGAACAGGGATGAACACTGAAGCTTTCTTT. This sequence encodes CASRGTGMNTEAFF. Looking up the rest from reference TRBV5-1 and TRBJ1-1 gives the full variable domain: KAGVTQTPRYLIKTRGQQVTLSCSPISGHRSVSWYQQTPGQGLQFLFEYFSETQRNKGNFPGRFSGRQFSNSRSEMNVSTLELGDSALYLCASRGTGMNTEAFFGQGTRLTVV.

This clone was detected a few times. The V and J genes are TRBV6-5 and TRBJ2-7, with a tentative D call TRBD2 (6 bases). The CDR3 runs to 12 residues. The ends were cut back, 5 bases at V and 8 bases at J, with 13 bases in the middle. CDR1 is MNHEY, CDR2 SVGAGI, per germline. The chain's CDR3 is CASSTGVNKQYF. CDR3 sequence (DNA): TGTGCCAGCAGTACGGGAGTTAACAAGCAGTACTTC.

This clone was recorded only once. The chain couples TRBV10-3 to TRBJ1-5, with 12 bases fitting TRBD1. The CDR3 contains 20 residues. CDR1 ENHRY and CDR2 SYGVKD come from the germline V gene. J gave up 0 bases and V 0 bases, and 9 bases lay outside the gene matches. The chain's CDR3 is CAISESSGTGGDHSNQPQHF. The CDR3 DNA is TGTGCCATCAGTGAGTCTTCCGGGACAGGGGGCGACCATAGCAATCAGCCCCAGCATTTT.

The rearrangement links TRBV5-1 to TRBJ2-2; 8 bases are a match to TRBD1. V was clipped by 0 bases and J by 1 base; unmatched bases: 8. This CDR3 has 18 residues. The germline CDR1 and CDR2 sequences are SGHRS and YFSETQ. The CDR3: CASSLGSGQVQNTGELFF. The CDR3 DNA follows: TGCGCCAGCAGCTTGGGTTCGGGACAGGTCCAGAACACCGGGGAGCTGTTTTTT. Based on the CDR3 plus reference TRBV5-1 and TRBJ2-2, the full variable domain is KAGVTQTPRYLIKTRGQQVTLSCSPISGHRSVSWYQQTPGQGLQFLFEYFSETQRNKGNFPGRFSGRQFSNSRSEMNVSTLELGDSALYLCASSLGSGQVQNTGELFFGEGSRLTVL.

This chain connects TRBV18 to TRBJ2-5; D is uncertain. The germline CDR1 and CDR2 sequences are KGHSH and LQKENI. V was cut by 2 bases and J by 5 bases, with 3 bases left in between. The CDR3 is made up of 11 amino acids. CDR3 bases: TGTGCCAGCTCACCAAGCGAGACCCAGTACTTC. This sequence encodes CASSPSETQYF.

V usage is TRBV2 and J usage is TRBJ2-7, with D uncertain. V lost 6 bases and J lost 7, with 16 bases in between. Germline CDR1 SNHLY, CDR2 FYNNEI. The CDR3 consists of 13 residues. The chain's CDR3 is CASRHQLNREQYF. The CDR3 bases are TGTGCCAGCAGGCACCAACTCAATAGGGAGCAGTACTTC.

This chain joins TRBV6-1 and TRBJ2-7, with D hard to call. The CDR3 sequence is 14 residues long. Per germline, CDR1 MNHNS and CDR2 SASEGT. Deletions cut 1 base from V and 3 bases from J, with 10 bases between. CDR3 nucleotide sequence: TGTGCCAGCAGTGAAGTTCCGGGTTTCTACGAGCAGTACTTC. As protein: CASSEVPGFYEQYF.

The chain joins TRBV5-1 to TRBJ1-5; a possible D gene is TRBD1 (6 bases). The germline gives CDR1 SGHRS, CDR2 YFSETQ. V was trimmed by 4 bases and J by 8 bases, leaving 16 bases between them. This CDR3 has 14 amino acids. The CDR3 region has the DNA TGCGCCAGCAGCCGGGCCGGGGGCAGCGAGCCCCAGCATTTT. This gives the protein CASSRAGGSEPQHF.

The rearrangement links TRBV19 to TRBJ1-6, with 9 positions matching TRBD1. Germline trimming cut 5 bases from V and 7 bases from J; bases unmatched to any gene: 6. Germline CDR1 reads LNHDA; CDR2 reads SQIVND (reference sequence). CDR3 length: 15 amino acids. The CDR3 spells CASSLRQGVNSPLHF. Written as DNA, the CDR3 is TGTGCCAGTAGTTTACGACAGGGGGTAAATTCACCCCTCCACTTT. Looking up the rest from reference TRBV19 and TRBJ1-6 gives the full variable domain: DGGITQSPKYLFRKEGQNVTLSCEQNLNHDAMYWYRQDPGQGLRLIYYSQIVNDFQKGDIAEGYSVSREKKESFPLTVTSAQKNPTAFYLCASSLRQGVNSPLHFGNGTRLTVT.